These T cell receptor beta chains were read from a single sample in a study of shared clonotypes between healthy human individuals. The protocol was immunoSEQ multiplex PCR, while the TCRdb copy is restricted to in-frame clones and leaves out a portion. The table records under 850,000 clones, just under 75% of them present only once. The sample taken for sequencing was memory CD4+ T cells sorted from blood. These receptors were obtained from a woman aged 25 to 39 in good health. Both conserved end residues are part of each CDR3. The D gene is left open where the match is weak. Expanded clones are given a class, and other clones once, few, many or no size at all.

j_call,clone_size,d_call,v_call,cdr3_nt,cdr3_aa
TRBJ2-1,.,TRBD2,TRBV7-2,TGTGCCAGCAGCTCGAGGTCCGGGACTAGCGGGACAAACAATGAGCAGTTCTTC,CASSSRSGTSGTNNEQFF
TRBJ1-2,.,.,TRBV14,TGTGCCAGCAGCCAAATAAGGGAAGGTGGCTACACCTTC,CASSQIREGGYTF
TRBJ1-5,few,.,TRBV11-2,TGTGCCAGCAGTCCCCCTTTGGCAGGCTATAGCAATCAGCCCCAGCATTTT,CASSPPLAGYSNQPQHF
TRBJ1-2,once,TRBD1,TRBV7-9,TGTGCCAGCAGCTTGCCACCGGGACAGAAGAACTATGGCTACACCTTC,CASSLPPGQKNYGYTF
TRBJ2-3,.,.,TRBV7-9,TGTGCCAGCAGGCCGGCCCGGACAGATACGCAGTATTTT,CASRPARTDTQYF
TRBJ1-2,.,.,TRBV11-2,TGTGCCAGCAGCTTAGGGGGAGAGAGTGTTATGAGAGGCTACACCTTC,CASSLGGESVMRGYTF
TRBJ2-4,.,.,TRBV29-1,TGCAGCGCCGGGGAGAACATTCAGTACTTC,CSAGENIQYF
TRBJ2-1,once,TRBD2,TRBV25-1,TGTGCCAGCAGTGACGGGACTAGCGCTTCCTACAATGAGCAGTTCTTC,CASSDGTSASYNEQFF
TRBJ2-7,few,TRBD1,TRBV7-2,TGTGCCAGCAGCACCCGGTGGACAGGGGCAGGAGTCTACGAGCAGTACTTC,CASSTRWTGAGVYEQYF
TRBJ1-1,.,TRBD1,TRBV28,TGTGCCAGCAGCCCAAGGGGGCAGGGGCTGAACACTGAAGCTTTCTTT,CASSPRGQGLNTEAFF
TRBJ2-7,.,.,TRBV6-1,TGTGCCAGCAGGGAACCGGGCCACTTGACCTACGAGCAGTACTTC,CASREPGHLTYEQYF
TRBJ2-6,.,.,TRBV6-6,TGTGCCAGTGAGGGGCATGGGGCCAACGTCCTGACTTTC,CASEGHGANVLTF
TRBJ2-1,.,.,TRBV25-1,TGTGCCAGCAGTGAAACGGGCCCCTACAATGAGCAGTTCTTC,CASSETGPYNEQFF
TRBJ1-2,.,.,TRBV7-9,TGTGCCAGCAGCTTAGCAATAACAGGAAGTTATGGCTACACCTTC,CASSLAITGSYGYTF
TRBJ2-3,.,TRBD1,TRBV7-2,TGTGCCAGCAGCTTATCAAAATGGGGGACAGGAGACACAGATACGCAGTATTTT,CASSLSKWGTGDTDTQYF
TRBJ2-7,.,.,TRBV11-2,TGTGCCAGCAGCTCCCAGGGAGGTCAAGGCTACGAGCAGTACTTC,CASSSQGGQGYEQYF
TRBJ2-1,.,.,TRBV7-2,TGTGCCAGCAGCTTAGTAAGCAATTACAATGAGCAGTTCTTC,CASSLVSNYNEQFF
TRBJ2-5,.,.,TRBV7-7,TGTGCCAGCAGCTTCACAGGGTTGGGAGAGACCCAGTACTTC,CASSFTGLGETQYF
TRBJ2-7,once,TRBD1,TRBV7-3,TGTGCCAGCAGCTTAACCAGGGCAGGGGGCTCCTACGAGCAGTACTTC,CASSLTRAGGSYEQYF
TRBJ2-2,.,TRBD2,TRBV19,TGTGCCAGTAGTAGAAGTAGCGGGAGGAACACCGGGGAGCTGTTTTTT,CASSRSSGRNTGELFF
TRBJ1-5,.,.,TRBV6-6,TGTGCCAGCAGTTACCGGCGCGATAGCAATCAGCCCCAGCATTTT,CASSYRRDSNQPQHF
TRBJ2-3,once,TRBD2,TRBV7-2,TGTGCCAGCAGCCTTTATACGTTAGCGGGGCTAACCACAGATACGCAGTATTTT,CASSLYTLAGLTTDTQYF
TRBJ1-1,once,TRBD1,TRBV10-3,TGTGCCATCAGAATCTCGGACAGGGCGAACACTGAAGCTTTCTTT,CAIRISDRANTEAFF
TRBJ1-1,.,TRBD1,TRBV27,TGTGCCAGCCTGGACAGGATCAGCACTGAAGCTTTCTTT,CASLDRISTEAFF
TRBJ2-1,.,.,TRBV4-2,TGTGCCAGCAGCTTGACAGGCAATGAGCAGTTCTTC,CASSLTGNEQFF
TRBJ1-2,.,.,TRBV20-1,TGCAGTGCTAGAGGGGGTTCTGGCTACACCTTC,CSARGGSGYTF
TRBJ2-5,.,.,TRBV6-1,TGTGCCAGCAGTGGTCAGGGATGGGGCCAAGAGACCCAGTACTTC,CASSGQGWGQETQYF
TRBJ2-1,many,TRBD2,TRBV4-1,TGCGCCAGCAGCCAAGTCCTAGCGTCTAGCGGCTACAATGAGCAGTTCTTC,CASSQVLASSGYNEQFF
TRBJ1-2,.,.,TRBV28,TGTGCCAGCAGTCCCCCCGGCAGGGCGGGAAATGGCTACACCTTC,CASSPPGRAGNGYTF